The text below deals with one T cell receptor (beta chain). CDR3 size: 16 residues. Germline CDR1 is SGHNT and CDR2 is YYREEE (reference sequence). V gave up 4 bases and J gave up 3 bases; unmatched junction bases: 11. Authors' data handling: Estimation of nucleated cell counts was performed using reference gene primer amplification. Measured with immunoSEQ multiplex PCR; TCRdb has only the in-frame clones, and not every one. V, J and clone size reflect that table, while D and trimming were determined from the DNA. The sample lists about 400,000 clones; more than 75% were seen once. The data stem from a study of blood T cell repertoires in COVID-19.

The chain uses TRBV5-4 and TRBJ2-7; 9 bases line up with TRBD2. This TCR came from a woman aged 25 to 39 with acute COVID-19. The sequenced material came from PBMCs or T cells enriched from blood (not recorded which). CDR3 nucleotide sequence: TGTGCCAGCAGCGACCGCGGTGGTAGCGGGGGCTACGAGCAGTACTTC. Its protein product is CASSDRGGSGGYEQYF.